These 15 T cell receptor beta chains share one sample of origin, sequenced in a study of blood T cell repertoires in COVID-19 (dated by TCRdb to 2018 to 2020). Library preparation was by the immunoSEQ multiplex PCR assay. Sourced from immuneACCESS, this table was stored by TCRdb with only in-frame sequences that have V and J called. A share of the clones is absent; for the studies checked, an unresolved V gene accounts for under half, and the remainder has no known explanation. The sample table contains 16,000 or so clones; only one count was recorded for 70% to 90% of them. The ten largest clonotypes hold 9% to 12% of the sample. Material for sequencing was peripheral blood. The receptors shown here come from a man older than 75 with acute or convalescent COVID-19.

J is TRBJ2-1 and V is TRBV7-9; possibly TRBD2 for D (5 bases). This CDR3 has 13 residues. Trimming took off 11 bases at V and 0 bases at J, with 11 bases between the two ends. CDR1 is SEHNR, CDR2 FQNEAQ, per germline (reference sequence). The CDR3 loop reads CAGTGFSYNEQFF. Written as DNA, the CDR3 is TGTGCCGGTACGGGATTCTCCTACAATGAGCAGTTCTTC.

This clone was seen once. The V call is TRBV3-1 (or the pseudogene TRBV3-2), the J call TRBJ1-2; TRBD1 might be the D (6 bases). The CDR3 is 14 residues long. CDR1 LGHDT and CDR2 YNNKEL come from the germline V gene (reference sequence). V was trimmed by 0 bases and J by 8 bases, leaving 13 bases between them. CDR3 residues: CASSQDRGRGGYTF. DNA of the CDR3: TGTGCCAGCAGCCAAGACAGGGGACGAGGGGGCTACACCTTC.

V usage is TRBV7-9 and J usage is TRBJ1-2, with D unclear. V lost 5 bases, J lost 6 bases, and 16 bases lay in between. Germline V gene data show CDR1 as SEHNR and CDR2 as FQNEAQ (reference sequence). The CDR3 has 14 residues. In DNA form, the CDR3 reads TGTGCCAGCAGCGGGAGGAACGTCAACAATGGCTACACCTTC. Protein product: CASSGRNVNNGYTF.

V and J are TRBV7-6 and TRBJ2-7; D call uncertain. Trimming cost V 5 bases and J 6 bases, with 17 bases left between them. CDR1 and CDR2 (germline): SGHVS, FNYEAQ. The CDR3 has 14 amino acids. In DNA, the CDR3 is TGTGCCAGCAGCCATGCGTTGGGCCCCAGCGAGCAGTACTTC. Its translation is CASSHALGPSEQYF.

The CDR3: CASSQGGGAEAFF. Written as DNA, the CDR3 is TGTGCCAGCAGCCAAGGAGGAGGGGCTGAAGCTTTCTTT. The J gene is TRBJ1-1, the V gene TRBV3-1 (or the pseudogene TRBV3-2), with a possible D match to TRBD1 (5 bases). This CDR3 is 13 amino acids long. Looked up from germline, CDR1 is LGHDT and CDR2 is YNNKEL (reference sequence). Trimming stripped 1 base from V and 6 bases from J, with 9 bases between.

V and J are TRBV21-1 and TRBJ1-2; TRBD1, the table's D call, was not compared with the DNA. TRBV21-1 has pseudogene status. This CDR3 region has 17 residues. CDR3 region: CASSKTLTELANYGYTF. CDR3 sequence (DNA): TGTGCCAGCAGCAAAACCCTAACAGAGTTAGCTAACTATGGCTACACCTTC.

The chain couples TRBV11-2 to TRBJ2-7, with TRBD1 as a possible D gene (5 bases). The germline gives CDR1 SGHAT, CDR2 FQNNGV. Trimming cost V 3 bases and J 6 bases, with 12 bases left between them. The CDR3 is 13 amino acids. CDR3 coding DNA: TGTGCCAGCAGCTTTAGGGGTCGTCTCGAGCAGTACTTC. Its protein product is CASSFRGRLEQYF.

Turning to this clone: The germline gene is not matched at one end of the junction; a read error may be the cause. The CDR3 DNA follows: TGCGCCAGCAGCACCGGACTAGCGGGGCCTCACTTC. It translates to CASSTGLAGPHF. This rearrangement joins TRBV5-1 to TRBJ2-5; the match to TRBD2 covers 12 bases. CDR1 is SGHRS and CDR2 is YFSETQ in the germline V gene. The CDR3 consists of 12 residues.

This clone came up a few times. The genes are TRBV12-5 and TRBJ2-2; D perhaps matches TRBD2 (5 bases). Deletions cut 2 bases from V and 3 bases from J, with 16 bases between. The CDR3 has 17 residues. Germline CDR1 reads LGHNT; CDR2 reads FRNRAP. Written as DNA, the CDR3 is TGTGCTAGTGGTTTGACCCCTAGGCAGGACTACACCGGGGAGCTGTTTTTT. It is translated as CASGLTPRQDYTGELFF.

The gene calls are TRBV13 and TRBJ2-1; D unclear. Germline lookup yields CDR1 PRHDT and CDR2 FYEKMQ (reference sequence). Trimming pared 4 bases from V and 6 bases from J, leaving 7 bases between. The CDR3 length is 12 residues. The CDR3 region is CASSSLRNEQFF. In DNA form, the CDR3 reads TGTGCCAGCAGCTCCCTACGCAATGAGCAGTTCTTC.

The genes are TRBV24-1 and TRBJ2-5; 7 bases fit TRBD1. Trimming at V came to 4 bases and at J to 5 bases, leaving 12 bases not matched to a gene. CDR3 length: 16 residues. Germline lookup yields CDR1 KGHDR and CDR2 SFDVKD. In DNA, the CDR3 is TGTGCCACCAGTGAGGGCACAGGGGTTCCTGCCGAGACCCAGTACTTC. Its translation is CATSEGTGVPAETQYF.

This chain joins TRBV6-6 and TRBJ2-1, with 8 bases aligning to TRBD2. J lost 2 bases, V lost 5 bases, and 8 bases had no gene match. Per the germline V gene, CDR1 is MNHNY and CDR2 is SVGAGI (reference sequence). This CDR3 has 16 residues. CDR3 DNA: TGTGCCAGCAGTCTCCTTAGCGGGAAAACCTACAATGAGCAGTTCTTC. It encodes CASSLLSGKTYNEQFF.

The chain carries TRBV5-1 and TRBJ2-1; D unresolved. The CDR3 consists of 12 residues. Germline V gene data show CDR1 as SGHRS and CDR2 as YFSETQ. Trimming stripped 0 bases from V and 6 bases from J, with 4 bases between. CDR3 sequence: CASSLDFNEQFF. Written as DNA, the CDR3 is TGCGCCAGCAGCTTGGACTTCAATGAGCAGTTCTTC.

This chain links TRBV27 with TRBJ1-5; possible D gene TRBD1, 6 bases. The V end lost 6 bases, the J end lost 5 bases, and 17 bases lay between the germline ends. CDR3 length equals 15 residues. The germline gives CDR1 MNHEY, CDR2 SMNVEV (reference sequence). CDR3 loop: CASSPLGGGYQPQHF. The CDR3 DNA sequence: TGTGCCAGCAGCCCTCTGGGGGGGGGCTATCAGCCCCAGCATTTT.

The chain couples TRBV7-8 to TRBJ2-5, with a weak D call TRBD1 (5 bases). Trimming shortened V by 5 bases and J by 1 base, and 14 bases separated the two germline ends. This CDR3 contains 15 residues. Germline assignment: CDR1 SGHVS and CDR2 FQNEAQ. The CDR3 here is CASSRSSGIQETQYF. The CDR3, as DNA: TGTGCCAGCAGCAGATCCTCAGGGATCCAAGAGACCCAGTACTTC.